This TCR beta chain was sequenced during a study of blood T cell repertoires in COVID-19. Study at large: The United States, Italy and Spain provided the acute and convalescent COVID-19 samples. T cells, B-cell-depleted T cells, or PBMCs supplied cDNA or gDNA.

Original processing notes: Reference gene primer amplification yielded estimated nucleated cell counts. The data were produced by immunoSEQ multiplex PCR, yet TCRdb's version contains in-frame clones alone and is incomplete. For V, J and clone size, that table is used; D and trimming come from the DNA. The data show around 250,000 clones, around nine tenths seen once. In terms of age and location, participants ranged from about 18 to 95 years and lived in approximately 26 US areas. The CDR3 extends over 13 amino acids. J gave up 9 bases and V 5 bases, and 4 bases lay outside the gene matches. Germline V gene sequence: CDR1 MNHEY, CDR2 SMNVEV (reference sequence).

V and J are TRBV27 and TRBJ1-6, with 7 bases matching TRBD1. This TCR came from a woman in her 40s who had been exposed to COVID-19. Sequences were obtained from PBMCs or T cells enriched from blood (not recorded which). The CDR3 region is CASSPSGGSPLHF. The CDR3 DNA is TGTGCCAGCAGTCCGTCAGGGGGTTCACCCCTCCACTTT.